This T cell receptor beta chain originates from a study of blood T cell repertoires in COVID-19. About the study: Material from acute and convalescent COVID-19 was sourced from the United States, Italy and Spain.

V was trimmed by 5 bases and J by 4 bases, leaving 18 bases between them. The CDR3 has 16 residues. From germline, CDR1 is MNHNY and CDR2 SVGAGI (reference sequence). Per the study methods: Estimation of nucleated cell counts was performed using reference gene primer amplification. Profiled with immunoSEQ multiplex PCR; TCRdb holds only in-frame clones, not every one. Clonal size and the V and J genes are those of that table, whereas D and trimming came from the DNA. The sample shows 250,000 to 350,000 clones, approximately 84% of them seen only once. The TCR comes from a human donor with COVID-19, enrolled during active disease. The donor label of this sample is uncertain. V is TRBV6-6 and J is TRBJ1-5; the D is unclear. The specimen was peripheral blood. This CDR3 is CASSPTLRGGNQPQHF. The CDR3 DNA sequence: TGTGCCAGCAGTCCCACCCTCCGGGGTGGGAATCAGCCCCAGCATTTT.